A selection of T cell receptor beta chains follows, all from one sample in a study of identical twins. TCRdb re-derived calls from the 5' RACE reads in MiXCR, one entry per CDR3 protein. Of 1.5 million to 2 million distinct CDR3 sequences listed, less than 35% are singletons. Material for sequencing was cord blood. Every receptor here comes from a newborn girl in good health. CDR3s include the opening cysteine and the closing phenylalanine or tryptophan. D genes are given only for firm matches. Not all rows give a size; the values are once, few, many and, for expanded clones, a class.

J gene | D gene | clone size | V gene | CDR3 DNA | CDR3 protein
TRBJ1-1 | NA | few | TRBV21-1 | TGTGCCAGCTCTCCTGAGGGGTGGACTGAAGCTTTCTTT | CASSPEGWTEAFF
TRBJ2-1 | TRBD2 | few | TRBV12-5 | TGTGCTAGTGGTTTGACTTCTAGCGGGAGCGATGAGCAGTTCTTC | CASGLTSSGSDEQFF
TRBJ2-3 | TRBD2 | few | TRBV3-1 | TGTGCCAGCAGCCCGATAGCGGGGGCGACGACGCGTATGGCCCAATGTACGCAGTATTTT | CASSPIAGATTRMAQCTQYF
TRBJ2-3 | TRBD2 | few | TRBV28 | TGTGCCAGCGTTGATTCAGCGGCGGGGGGCACAGATACGCAGTATTTT | CASVDSAAGGTDTQYF
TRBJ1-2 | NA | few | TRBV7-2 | TGTGCCAGCAGCCCTCCCAATAGTGGCTACACCTTC | CASSPPNSGYTF
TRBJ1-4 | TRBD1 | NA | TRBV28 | TGTGCCAGCAGGACAGGGGGCCTTTATGAAAAACTGTTTTTT | CASRTGGLYEKLFF
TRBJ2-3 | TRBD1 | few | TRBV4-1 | TGCGCCAGCAGCCGCACCACCGGGACAGGGAGCACAGATACGCAGTATTTT | CASSRTTGTGSTDTQYF
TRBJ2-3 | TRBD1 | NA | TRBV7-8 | TGTGCCAGCAGCTTAGAGTGGACAGGCCCAGATACGCAGTATTTT | CASSLEWTGPDTQYF
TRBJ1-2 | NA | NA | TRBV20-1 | TGCAGTGCTAAGGTATCCGCAGCTAACTATGGCTACACCTTC | CSAKVSAANYGYTF
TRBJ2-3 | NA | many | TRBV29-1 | TGCAGCGTTGAAGCCCACTGGGACCGCACAGATACGCAGTATTTT | CSVEAHWDRTDTQYF
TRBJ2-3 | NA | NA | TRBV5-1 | TGCGCCAGCAGCTTGGCGGGGCTGAGTAGCGGAACAGATACGCGGTATTTT | CASSLAGLSSGTDTRYF
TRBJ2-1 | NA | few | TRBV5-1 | TGCGCCAGCAGCTTGGCGGGGAGGAGTACCTACAATGAGCAGTTCTTC | CASSLAGRSTYNEQFF
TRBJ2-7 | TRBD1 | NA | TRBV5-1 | TGCGCCAGCTTAGGACAGGGGGCCGACGAGCAGTACTTC | CASLGQGADEQYF
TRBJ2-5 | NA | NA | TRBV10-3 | TGTGCCATCAGCGCCGGGACCAACAATGAGCAGTACTTC | CAISAGTNNEQYF
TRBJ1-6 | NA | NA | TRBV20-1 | TGCAGTGCTAGAGATTGGGATTCATTAGGGGCCTATAATTCACCCCTCCACTTT | CSARDWDSLGAYNSPLHF
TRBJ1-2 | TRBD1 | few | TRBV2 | TGTGCCAGCCTTCGACCTGGGACAGGGCAGTATGGCTACACCTTC | CASLRPGTGQYGYTF
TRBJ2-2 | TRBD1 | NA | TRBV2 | TGTGCCAGCAGAGGAACAGGGGAAAACACCGGGGAGCTGTTTTTT | CASRGTGENTGELFF